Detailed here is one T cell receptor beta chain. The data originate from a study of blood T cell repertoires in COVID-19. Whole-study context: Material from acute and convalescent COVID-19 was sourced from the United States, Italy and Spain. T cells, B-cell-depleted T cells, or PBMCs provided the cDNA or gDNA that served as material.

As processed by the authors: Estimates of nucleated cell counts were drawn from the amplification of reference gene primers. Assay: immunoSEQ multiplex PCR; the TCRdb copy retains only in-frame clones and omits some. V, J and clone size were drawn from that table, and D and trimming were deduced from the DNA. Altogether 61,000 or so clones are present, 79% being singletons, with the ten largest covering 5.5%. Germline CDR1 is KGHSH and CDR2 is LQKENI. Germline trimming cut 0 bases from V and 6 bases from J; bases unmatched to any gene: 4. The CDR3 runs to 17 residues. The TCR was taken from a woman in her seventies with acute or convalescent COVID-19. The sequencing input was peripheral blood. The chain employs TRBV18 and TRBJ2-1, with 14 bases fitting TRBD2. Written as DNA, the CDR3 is TGTGCCAGCTCACCACCCCTGACTAGCGGGGGGGGCAATGAGCAGTTCTTC. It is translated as CASSPPLTSGGGNEQFF.